Below are 22 T cell receptor beta chains sequenced from a single sample in a study of radiotherapy plus CTLA-4 blockade in lung cancer. Sequencing used immunoSEQ multiplex PCR; TCRdb keeps in-frame clones, though not all of them. The sample gives approximately 40,000 clones, just under 75% of which show up once; approximately 10% is in the top ten. This specimen consisted of peripheral blood, obtained from a patient treated with radiotherapy plus ipilimumab. These receptors all come from a human donor with non-small cell lung cancer who had stable disease on radiotherapy plus ipilimumab.

The sample holds a few counts of this clone. The chain carries TRBV21-1 and TRBJ2-7; TRBD2, as called in the table, went unchecked against the DNA. TRBV21-1 is a recognized pseudogene. This CDR3 is 18 amino acids long. The CDR3 loop reads CASSKAQGRGESSYEQYF. The DNA of the CDR3 is TGTGCCAGCAGCAAAGCTCAGGGGAGGGGGGAAAGCTCCTACGAGCAGTACTTC.

This chain connects TRBV7-8 to TRBJ2-5; 7 positions match TRBD2. From germline, CDR1 is SGHVS and CDR2 FQNEAQ. Losses at the gene ends were 5 bases for V and 1 base for J; bases not matched to a gene: 10. The CDR3 spans 16 residues. Written as DNA, the CDR3 is TGTGCCAGCAGCACCACACTAGCGAATATCCAAGAGACCCAGTACTTC. Its protein product is CASSTTLANIQETQYF. The full variable domain, completed using reference TRBV7-8 and TRBJ2-5, is GAGVSQSPRYKVAKRGQDVALRCDPISGHVSLFWYQQALGQGPEFLTYFQNEAQLDKSGLPSDRFFAERPEGSVSTLKIQRTQQEDSAVYLCASSTTLANIQETQYFGPGTRLLVL.

Concerning this clone itself: Other DNA sequences in this specimen translate into the identical CDR3. This CDR3 reads CASTPGEGGREQYF. In nucleotides, the CDR3 is TGTGCCAGCACCCCAGGGGAAGGAGGCCGCGAGCAGTACTTC. The V gene is TRBV6-6, the J gene TRBJ2-7, with D possibly being TRBD1 (6 bases). V gave up 7 bases and J gave up 6 bases, with 19 bases separating them. The CDR3 sequence is 14 residues long. Germline-derived CDR1 and CDR2 are MNHNY and SVGAGI (reference sequence).

The chain combines TRBV5-4 with TRBJ1-2, with TRBD1 matching over 9 bases. Germline CDR1 is SGHNT and CDR2 is YYREEE (reference sequence). The CDR3 is made up of 15 amino acids. J was trimmed by 4 bases and V by 3 bases; bases with no gene match: 7. The CDR3 DNA is TGTGCCAGCAGCTCCTGGACAGGGGTCAGCTATGGCTACACCTTC. Protein: CASSSWTGVSYGYTF.

The chain carries TRBV5-4 and TRBJ1-2, with D perhaps TRBD1 (6 bases). From germline, CDR1 is SGHNT and CDR2 YYREEE (reference sequence). This CDR3 contains 17 residues. V was cut by 0 bases and J by 5 bases, with 20 bases left in between. The CDR3 sequence is CASSLGTGTIVAYGYTF. The CDR3 nucleotides read TGTGCCAGCAGCTTGGGTACAGGGACCATCGTTGCGTATGGCTACACCTTC.

This chain links TRBV29-1 with TRBJ1-5, with 8 bases fitting TRBD1. CDR3 size: 12 residues. Looked up from germline, CDR1 is SQVTM and CDR2 is ANQGSEA. The V gene end was trimmed by 6 bases and the J gene end by 11 bases; junction bases not matched to a gene: 9. This chain's CDR3 is CSVKTGTGAQHF. CDR3 sequence (DNA): TGCAGCGTAAAAACCGGGACAGGAGCCCAGCATTTT.

This sequence joins TRBV10-2 and TRBJ2-3; 11 bases are shared with TRBD2. Germline V gene lookup returns CDR1 WSHSY and CDR2 SAAADI. The CDR3 extends over 15 amino acids. With V trimmed by 6 bases and J by 2 bases, 4 bases remained unmatched. CDR3 nucleotide sequence: TGCGCCAGCAGGACTAGCGGGGAAAACACAGATACGCAGTATTTT. Amino acids: CASRTSGENTDTQYF.

This clone was seen more than once but under ten times. J is TRBJ1-1 and V is TRBV9; D is unresolved. The CDR3 sequence is 14 residues long. CDR1 and CDR2 from the germline V gene are SGDLS and YYNGEE. V shed 3 bases and J shed 0 bases, with 9 bases lying between them. The CDR3, as DNA: TGTGCCAGCAGCGGAACCTACTTGAACACTGAAGCTTTCTTT. Residues: CASSGTYLNTEAFF.

The chain links TRBV19 to TRBJ2-1; D is possibly TRBD1 (6 bases). The V end was cut by 3 bases, the J end by 9 bases, with 18 bases between. In germline, CDR1 is LNHDA, CDR2 SQIVND (reference sequence). The CDR3 consists of 15 residues. The CDR3 loop is CASSIWQGSGVEQFF. The CDR3 DNA sequence: TGTGCCAGTAGTATTTGGCAGGGGAGTGGAGTTGAGCAGTTCTTC.

J is TRBJ2-7 and V is TRBV5-1, with 11 bases lining up with TRBD2. Germline CDR1 reads SGHRS; CDR2 reads YFSETQ. V trimming: 0 bases; J trimming: 4 bases; junction bases outside the gene matches: 6. CDR3 length equals 16 residues. CDR3 amino acids: CASSLGPSGGNYEQYF. In nucleotides, the CDR3 is TGCGCCAGCAGCTTGGGGCCTAGCGGGGGGAATTACGAGCAGTACTTC.

This chain connects TRBV28 to TRBJ2-7; unclear D gene. Germline V gene data show CDR1 as MDHEN and CDR2 as SYDVKM. The length of the CDR3 is 13 residues. The germline V and J ends were trimmed by 2 bases and 6 bases, with 11 bases remaining between them. The CDR3 here is CASSLRFPGEQYF. The CDR3 bases are TGTGCCAGCAGTTTACGGTTCCCCGGCGAGCAGTACTTC.

The chain recombines TRBV2 with TRBJ2-2; D is unclear. V was clipped by 4 bases and J by 7 bases, with 7 bases between them. CDR3 size: 12 residues. CDR1 SNHLY and CDR2 FYNNEI come from the germline V gene. CDR3 region: CASSAGGGELFF. The CDR3 DNA reads TGTGCCAGCAGTGCTGGCGGCGGGGAGCTGTTTTTT.

This clone has just a few counts. The chain carries TRBV9 and TRBJ1-6; 7 bases map to TRBD1. CDR1 and CDR2 (germline): SGDLS, YYNGEE. After removal of 4 bases from V and 6 bases from J, the junction contained 4 bases not matched to a gene. The CDR3 totals 14 residues. The chain's CDR3 is CASSPGQTNSPLHF. In DNA form, the CDR3 reads TGTGCCAGCAGCCCGGGACAGACTAATTCACCCCTCCACTTT.

The chain links TRBV27 to TRBJ1-1; the D gene is possibly TRBD1 (5 bases). Trimming cost V 6 bases and J 6 bases, with 17 bases left between them. Germline CDR1 MNHEY, CDR2 SMNVEV (reference sequence). This CDR3 comprises 14 residues. CDR3 sequence reads: CASSRDRGRSEAFF. The CDR3 DNA reads TGTGCCAGCAGCCGAGACAGAGGACGGTCTGAAGCTTTCTTT.

The gene calls are TRBV5-8 and TRBJ1-5; maybe TRBD1 (5 bases). The CDR3 runs 15 residues. Germline V CDR1 and CDR2: SGHTS, YDEGEE. V was clipped by 2 bases and J by 5 bases, with 14 bases between them. CDR3: CASSFLAGDHQPQHF. In DNA, the CDR3 is TGTGCCAGCAGCTTCCTAGCGGGGGATCATCAGCCCCAGCATTTT.

This clone appeared once. The J gene is TRBJ1-2, the V gene TRBV6-5, with 8 bases matching TRBD1. Looked up from germline, CDR1 is MNHEY and CDR2 is SVGAGI. The CDR3 has 14 residues. The trim removed 6 bases at V and 3 bases at J, leaving 6 bases unmatched. DNA for the CDR3: TGTGCCAGCAGGGGAACAGGGGGGCACTATGGCTACACCTTC. Residues: CASRGTGGHYGYTF.

This clone was counted once. The CDR3, as DNA: TGTGCCAGCAGTCTCACAGGGCCCCTCACAGATACGCAGTATTTT. This codes for CASSLTGPLTDTQYF. This rearrangement joins TRBV6-1 to TRBJ2-3, with a possible D match to TRBD1 (6 bases). Trimming shortened V by 5 bases and J by 2 bases, and 14 bases separated the two germline ends. The germline V gene has CDR1 MNHNS and CDR2 SASEGT. This CDR3 contains 15 residues.

The chain combines TRBV11-2 with TRBJ2-5, with D possibly TRBD1 on 6 matching bases. CDR1 and CDR2 (germline): SGHAT, FQNNGV. The CDR3 consists of 14 residues. Trimming removed 3 bases from V and 7 bases from J, with 15 bases in between. In nucleotides, the CDR3 is TGTGCCAGCAGCTTTTCACAGGGCCCTGGGACCCAGTACTTC. As protein: CASSFSQGPGTQYF.

The chain combines TRBV7-8 with TRBJ1-5; D possibly corresponds to TRBD1 (5 bases). Germline V gene lookup returns CDR1 SGHVS and CDR2 FQNEAQ. The ends were cut back, 2 bases at V and 6 bases at J, with 11 bases in the middle. The CDR3 consists of 14 residues. CDR3 residues: CASSLRTRSQPQHF. The CDR3 DNA sequence: TGTGCCAGCAGCTTAAGGACAAGGAGTCAGCCCCAGCATTTT.

The chain couples TRBV5-1 to TRBJ2-5; 10 bases align to TRBD1. Gene TRBJ2-7 matches the end of the DNA better, so the J call may be wrong. Germline CDR1 reads SGHRS; CDR2 reads YFSETQ. The length of the CDR3 is 14 residues. This CDR3 is CASATGGAFSEQYF. CDR3 coding DNA: TGCGCCAGCGCGACAGGGGGCGCATTTTCCGAGCAGTACTTC.

Points on this clone: At one of its ends the junction is not consistent with the germline gene, which may arise from a read error. This sequence joins TRBV6-6 and TRBJ2-2, with D perhaps matching TRBD2 (5 bases). The CDR3 sequence is 13 residues long. CDR1 MNHNY and CDR2 SVGAGI come from the germline V gene (reference sequence). CDR3 in DNA: TGTGCCAGCAGTAATATCGGCGCCGGGGAGCTGCTTTTT. Translation gives CASSNIGAGELLF.

CDR3 protein: CASSLSIEDQETQYF. CDR3 sequence (DNA): TGTGCCAGCAGTTTATCGATAGAGGACCAAGAGACCCAGTACTTC. V gene TRBV27 combines with J gene TRBJ2-5; D not resolved. Germline values: CDR1 MNHEY, CDR2 SMNVEV (reference sequence). V lost 0 bases, J lost 0 bases, and 8 bases lay in between. This CDR3 comprises 15 residues.